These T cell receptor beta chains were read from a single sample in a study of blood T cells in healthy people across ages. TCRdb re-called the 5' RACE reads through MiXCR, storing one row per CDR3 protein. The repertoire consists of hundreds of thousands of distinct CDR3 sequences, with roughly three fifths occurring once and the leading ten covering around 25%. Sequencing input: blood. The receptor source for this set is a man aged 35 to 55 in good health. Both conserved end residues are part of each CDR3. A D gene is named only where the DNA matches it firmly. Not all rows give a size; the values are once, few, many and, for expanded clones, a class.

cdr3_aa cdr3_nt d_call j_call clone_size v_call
CASSPGPESTYEQYF TGTGCCAGCAGCCCAGGACCCGAATCGACCTACGAGCAGTACTTC . TRBJ2-7 once TRBV7-9
CSVGQGGNIQYF TGCAGCGTTGGACAGGGGGGGAACATTCAGTACTTC TRBD1 TRBJ2-4 few TRBV29-1
CAIRAAGISTDTQYF TGTGCCATCAGGGCCGCGGGGATTAGCACAGATACGCAGTATTTT . TRBJ2-3 many TRBV10-3
CASRGDRGRNEQYF TGCGCCAGCAGAGGGGACAGGGGGCGTAACGAGCAGTACTTC TRBD1 TRBJ2-7 few TRBV5-1
CASSERAIAKNIQYF TGTGCCAGCAGTGAACGGGCAATCGCCAAAAACATTCAGTACTTC . TRBJ2-4 few TRBV6-1
CSVGGTSGRRHEQFF TGCAGCGTCGGAGGGACTAGCGGGAGAAGGCATGAGCAGTTCTTC TRBD2 TRBJ2-1 . TRBV29-1
CASSEGSGGWGINNEQFF TGTGCCAGCAGTGAAGGTTCCGGTGGTTGGGGGATTAACAATGAGCAGTTCTTC . TRBJ2-1 . TRBV2
CASSTLTGGTNEKLFF TGTGCCAGCAGTACCCTGACAGGCGGAACTAATGAAAAACTGTTTTTT . TRBJ1-4 . TRBV6-1
CAHKGQGANYGYTF TGTGCCCACAAGGGACAGGGCGCGAACTATGGCTACACCTTC TRBD1 TRBJ1-2 . TRBV6-1
CASSATAGTVGYGYTF TGTGCCAGCAGCGCAACCGCCGGGACAGTTGGGTATGGCTACACCTTC TRBD1 TRBJ1-2 few TRBV9